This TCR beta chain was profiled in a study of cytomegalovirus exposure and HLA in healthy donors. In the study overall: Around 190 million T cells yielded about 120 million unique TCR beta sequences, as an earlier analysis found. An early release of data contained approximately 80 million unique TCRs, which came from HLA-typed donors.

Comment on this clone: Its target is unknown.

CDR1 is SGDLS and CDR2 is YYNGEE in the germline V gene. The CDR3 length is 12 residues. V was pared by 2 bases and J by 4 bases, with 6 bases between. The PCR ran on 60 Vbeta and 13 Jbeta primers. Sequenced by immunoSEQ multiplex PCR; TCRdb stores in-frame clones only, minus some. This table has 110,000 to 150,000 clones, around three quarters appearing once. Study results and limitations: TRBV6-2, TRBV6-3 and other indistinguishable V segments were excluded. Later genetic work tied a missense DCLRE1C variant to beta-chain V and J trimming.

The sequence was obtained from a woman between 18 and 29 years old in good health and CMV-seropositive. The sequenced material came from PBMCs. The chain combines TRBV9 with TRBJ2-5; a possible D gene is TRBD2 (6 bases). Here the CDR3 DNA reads TGTGCCAGCAGCGTTAGCGGAGAGACCCAGTACTTC. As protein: CASSVSGETQYF. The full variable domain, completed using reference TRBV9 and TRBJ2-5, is DSGVTQTPKHLITATGQRVTLRCSPRSGDLSVYWYQQSLDQGLQFLIQYYNGEERAKGNILERFSAQQFPDLHSELNLSSLELGDSALYFCASSVSGETQYFGPGTRLLVL.